This TCR beta chain appears in the sequencing data of a study of T cells in Graves' hyperthyroidism and ophthalmopathy. Looking at the study overall: Blood from the periphery was taken at initial diagnosis, before any treatment.

This sample holds PBMCs from roughly 10 ml fresh peripheral blood. Germline assignment: CDR1 SQVTM and CDR2 ANQGSEA. The CDR3 covers 15 residues. The V and J ends lost 5 bases and 7 bases, in that order; junction bases with no gene match: 9. Amplification of TCR beta CDR3 regions was performed using RNA transcripts as template. HTBI primers drove first-round RT-PCR of the TCR CDR3. TCRdb re-analysed the multiplex PCR reads in MiXCR, keeping a single row per CDR3 protein. The sample lists a few hundred thousand distinct CDR3 sequences, 15% seen once, with approximately 29% in the top ten. The origin of this receptor is a woman in her twenties or thirties with Graves' hyperthyroidism. Sequencing was carried out using blood. The chain links TRBV29-1 to TRBJ2-1, with TRBD2 matching over 12 bases. Here the CDR3 reads CSVPIKTSGSNEQFF. For the CDR3, the DNA is TGCAGCGTTCCTATCAAGACTAGCGGGAGTAATGAGCAGTTCTTC.